These 13 T cell receptor beta chains share one sample of origin, sequenced in a study of PD-1 blockade in classical Hodgkin lymphoma. Here immunoSEQ multiplex PCR was the method, and the copy in TCRdb shows in-frame clones only, minus some. Of under 35,000 clones in the sample, about 85% were seen once. Time point specified: newly diagnosed, previously untreated cHL patient sample. With magnetic negative selection, CD4+ T cells were purified from PBMCs that had been thawed. Material for sequencing was CD4+ T cells from blood. Receptor source: a human donor with classical Hodgkin lymphoma.

This chain connects TRBV5-1 to TRBJ2-5; a possible D gene is TRBD2 (5 bases). The germline gives CDR1 SGHRS, CDR2 YFSETQ. The V gene lost 0 bases and the J gene lost 5 bases, with 11 bases spanning the gap. There are 14 residues in the CDR3. CDR3 nucleotide sequence: TGCGCCAGCAGCTTGGGTGGCGGGTCGGAGACCCAGTACTTC. Translating gives CASSLGGGSETQYF.

The chain links TRBV9 to TRBJ2-7; D is possibly TRBD1 (6 bases). Looked up from germline, CDR1 is SGDLS and CDR2 is YYNGEE. This CDR3 comprises 14 residues. V shed 4 bases and J shed 0 bases, with 11 bases lying between them. The CDR3 nucleotides read TGTGCCAGCAGCCCTGGACAGTCCTCCTACGAGCAGTACTTC. Translation: CASSPGQSSYEQYF.

The chain joins TRBV7-2 to TRBJ1-5; D ambiguous. V lost 1 base and J lost 6, with 13 bases in between. The germline V gene has CDR1 SGHTA and CDR2 FQGNSA. The CDR3 loop spans 15 amino acids. CDR3 in amino acids: CASSLGGGSLQPQHF. The CDR3 bases are TGTGCCAGCAGCTTAGGAGGCGGAAGCCTTCAGCCCCAGCATTTT.

This chain connects TRBV7-2 to TRBJ1-2; maybe TRBD1 (5 bases). The V end was cut by 4 bases, the J end by 6 bases, with 18 bases between. Per germline, CDR1 SGHTA and CDR2 FQGNSA. This CDR3 is 15 amino acids long. The CDR3 DNA sequence: TGTGCCAGCAGCTCCCTACCCCGTTGGGGGGATGGCTACACCTTC. It yields the protein CASSSLPRWGDGYTF. Complete variable domain (other parts from reference TRBV7-2 and TRBJ1-2): GAGVSQSPSNKVTEKGKDVELRCDPISGHTALYWYRQSLGQGLEFLIYFQGNSAPDKSGLPSDRFSAERTGGSVSTLTIQRTQQEDSAVYLCASSSLPRWGDGYTFGSGTRLTVV.

This clone occurred once. The chain recombines TRBV7-9 with TRBJ2-1; D gene unclear. The V end lost 11 bases, the J end lost 3 bases, and 8 bases lay between the germline ends. The CDR3 has 11 residues. Germline V gene lookup returns CDR1 SEHNR and CDR2 FQNEAQ (reference sequence). In DNA, the CDR3 is TGTGCCTACCCCCGCTACAATGAGCAGTTCTTC. This encodes CAYPRYNEQFF.

The chain couples TRBV28 to TRBJ1-1; D uncertain. Germline assignment: CDR1 MDHEN and CDR2 SYDVKM. Trimming left V 10 bases short and J 9 bases short, with 12 bases between. This CDR3 contains 10 residues. The CDR3: CATFQGKAFF. CDR3 in DNA: TGTGCCACCTTTCAAGGAAAAGCTTTCTTT.

The chain joins TRBV29-1 to TRBJ2-1; 11 bases line up with TRBD2. The germline gives CDR1 SQVTM, CDR2 ANQGSEA. The V and J ends lost 7 bases and 8 bases, in that order; junction bases with no gene match: 10. This CDR3 comprises 14 residues. The CDR3 is CSGATSGDRDEQFF. The CDR3 coding sequence is TGCAGCGGCGCGACTAGCGGGGATAGGGATGAGCAGTTCTTC.

This chain links TRBV5-6 with TRBJ2-7; D possibly corresponds to TRBD1 (5 bases). Germline V gene data show CDR1 as SGHDT and CDR2 as YYEEEE. This CDR3 has 15 amino acids. V was clipped by 3 bases and J by 3 bases, with 16 bases between them. CDR3 bases: TGTGCCAGCAGCTGGGGCCAGGGATCGCACTACGAGCAGTACTTC. Protein sequence: CASSWGQGSHYEQYF.

The chain has TRBV10-2 and TRBJ1-2, with D unclear. V lost 4 bases, J lost 2 bases, and 11 bases lay in between. CDR3 length: 14 amino acids. CDR1 and CDR2 (germline): WSHSY, SAAADI. In DNA, the CDR3 is TGCGCCAGCAGTGGCTCCGAGGACAACTATGGCTACACCTTC. Amino acids: CASSGSEDNYGYTF.

The table lists this clone with a few counts. The V and J genes are TRBV2 and TRBJ2-7; D not resolved. V shed 6 bases and J shed 0 bases, with 3 bases lying between them. In germline, CDR1 is SNHLY, CDR2 FYNNEI. The CDR3 consists of 11 residues. CDR3 sequence reads: CASSPSYEQYF. As DNA, the CDR3 is TGTGCCAGCAGCCCCTCCTACGAGCAGTACTTC. Full variable domain (remainder filled in from reference TRBV2 and TRBJ2-7): EPEVTQTPSHQVTQMGQEVILRCVPISNHLYFYWYRQILGQKVEFLVSFYNNEISEKSEIFDDQFSVERPDGSNFTLKIRSTKLEDSAMYFCASSPSYEQYFGPGTRLTVT.

The chain is built from TRBV5-1 and TRBJ1-1; 7 positions agree with TRBD1. Germline CDR1 SGHRS, CDR2 YFSETQ. With 1 base clipped from V and 5 bases from J, the junction kept 5 bases outside the gene matches. CDR3 length: 14 residues. The CDR3 loop reads CASSLKGAGTEAFF. The CDR3 DNA reads TGCGCCAGCAGCTTGAAGGGGGCGGGGACTGAAGCTTTCTTT.

The J gene is TRBJ2-2, the V gene TRBV27; 9 bases are shared with TRBD1. The CDR3 spans 14 residues. Germline V lookup: CDR1 MNHEY, CDR2 SMNVEV (reference sequence). Trimming at V came to 2 bases and at J to 7 bases, leaving 2 bases not matched to a gene. The CDR3 region has the DNA TGTGCCAGCAGTTTAACAGGGGGCATCGGGGAGCTGTTTTTT. Translation: CASSLTGGIGELFF.

This clone was seen once. This sequence joins TRBV19 and TRBJ2-5, with D perhaps matching TRBD1 (6 bases). The germline V gene encodes CDR1 LNHDA and CDR2 SQIVND (reference sequence). V was shortened by 3 bases and J by 5 bases, with 13 bases between the two germline ends. The CDR3 sequence is 14 residues long. The DNA of the CDR3 is TGTGCCAGTAGTATTGATGGGGGCTGGGAGACCCAGTACTTC. Its protein product is CASSIDGGWETQYF. Full variable domain (outside the CDR3, taken from reference TRBV19 and TRBJ2-5): DGGITQSPKYLFRKEGQNVTLSCEQNLNHDAMYWYRQDPGQGLRLIYYSQIVNDFQKGDIAEGYSVSREKKESFPLTVTSAQKNPTAFYLCASSIDGGWETQYFGPGTRLLVL.